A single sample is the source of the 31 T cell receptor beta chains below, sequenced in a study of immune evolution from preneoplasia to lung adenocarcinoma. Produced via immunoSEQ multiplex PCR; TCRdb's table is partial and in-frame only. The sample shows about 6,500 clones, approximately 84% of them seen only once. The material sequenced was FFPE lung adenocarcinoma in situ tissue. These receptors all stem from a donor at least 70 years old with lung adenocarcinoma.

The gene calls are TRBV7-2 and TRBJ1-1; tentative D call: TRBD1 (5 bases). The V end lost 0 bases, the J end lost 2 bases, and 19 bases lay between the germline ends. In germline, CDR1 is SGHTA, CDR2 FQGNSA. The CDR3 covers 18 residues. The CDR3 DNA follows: TGTGCCAGCAGCTTAGCGAACAGGCCATGGGGCCCCAACACTGAAGCTTTCTTT. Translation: CASSLANRPWGPNTEAFF.

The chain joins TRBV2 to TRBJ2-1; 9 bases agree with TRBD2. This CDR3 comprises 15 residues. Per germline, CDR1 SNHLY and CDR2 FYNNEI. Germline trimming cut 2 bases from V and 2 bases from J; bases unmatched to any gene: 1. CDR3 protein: CASSEQREAYNEQFF. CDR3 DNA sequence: TGTGCCAGCAGTGAACAGCGGGAGGCCTACAATGAGCAGTTCTTC.

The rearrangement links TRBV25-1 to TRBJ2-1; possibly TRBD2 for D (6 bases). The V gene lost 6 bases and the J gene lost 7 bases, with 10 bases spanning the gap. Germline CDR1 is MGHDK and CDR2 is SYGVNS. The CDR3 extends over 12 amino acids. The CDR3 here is CASSRLENEQFF. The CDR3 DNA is TGTGCCAGCAGCAGACTAGAAAATGAGCAGTTCTTC.

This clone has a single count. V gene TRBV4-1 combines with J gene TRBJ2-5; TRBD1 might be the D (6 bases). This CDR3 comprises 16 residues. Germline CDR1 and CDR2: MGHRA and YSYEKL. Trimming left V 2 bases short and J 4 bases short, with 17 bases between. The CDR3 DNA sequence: TGCGCCAGCAGCCAACGTTTATCAGGGGCTGGAGAGACCCAGTACTTC. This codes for CASSQRLSGAGETQYF.

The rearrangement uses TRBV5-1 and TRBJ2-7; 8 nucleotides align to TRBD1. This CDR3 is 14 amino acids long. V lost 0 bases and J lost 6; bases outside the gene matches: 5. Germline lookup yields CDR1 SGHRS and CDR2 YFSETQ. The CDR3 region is CASSLAGQGGEQYF. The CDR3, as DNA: TGCGCCAGCAGCTTGGCCGGACAGGGTGGCGAGCAGTACTTC.

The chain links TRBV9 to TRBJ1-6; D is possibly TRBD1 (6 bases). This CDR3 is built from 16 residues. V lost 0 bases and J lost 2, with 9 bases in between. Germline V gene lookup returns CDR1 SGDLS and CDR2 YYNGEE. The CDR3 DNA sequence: TGTGCCAGCAGCGTAGATGCAGGGGCCTATAATTCACCCCTCCACTTT. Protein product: CASSVDAGAYNSPLHF.

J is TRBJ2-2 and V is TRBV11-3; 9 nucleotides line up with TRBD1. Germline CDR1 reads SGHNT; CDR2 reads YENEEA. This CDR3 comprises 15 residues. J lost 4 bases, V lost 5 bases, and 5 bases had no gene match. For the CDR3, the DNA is TGTGCCAGCAGCCCACAGGGGGCGAGCACCGGGGAGCTGTTTTTT. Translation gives CASSPQGASTGELFF.

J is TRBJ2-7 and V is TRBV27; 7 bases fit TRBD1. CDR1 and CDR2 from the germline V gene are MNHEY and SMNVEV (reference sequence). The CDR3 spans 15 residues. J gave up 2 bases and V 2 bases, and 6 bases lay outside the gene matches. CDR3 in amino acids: CASSLKEQGPYEQYF. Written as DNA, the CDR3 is TGTGCCAGCAGTTTAAAGGAACAGGGGCCCTACGAGCAGTACTTC.

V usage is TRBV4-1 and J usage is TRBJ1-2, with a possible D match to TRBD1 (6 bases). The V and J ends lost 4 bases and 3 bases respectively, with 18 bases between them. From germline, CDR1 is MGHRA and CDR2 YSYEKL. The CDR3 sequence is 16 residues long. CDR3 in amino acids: CASSLNRVESYYGYTF. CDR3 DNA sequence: TGCGCCAGCAGCCTTAACAGGGTGGAATCATACTATGGCTACACCTTC.

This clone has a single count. The CDR3 DNA follows: TGTGCCAGTAGTAGCCGGGACAGGAACTACGAGCAGTACTTC. As protein: CASSSRDRNYEQYF. The chain links TRBV19 to TRBJ2-7; TRBD1 matches at 8 bases. The trim removed 4 bases at V and 3 bases at J, leaving 5 bases unmatched. Germline values: CDR1 LNHDA, CDR2 SQIVND (reference sequence). The CDR3 loop spans 14 amino acids.

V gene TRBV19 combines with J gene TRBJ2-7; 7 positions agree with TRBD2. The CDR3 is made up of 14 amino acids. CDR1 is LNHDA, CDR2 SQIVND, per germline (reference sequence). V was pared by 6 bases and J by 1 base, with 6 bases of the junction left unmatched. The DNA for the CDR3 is TGTGCCAGTAGGCTAGCGGCTTCTTCCTACGAGCAGTACTTC. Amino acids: CASRLAASSYEQYF.

The CDR3 here is CAISESDPADTQYF. CDR3 nucleotide sequence: TGTGCCATCAGTGAGTCCGACCCGGCCGATACGCAGTATTTT. The chain recombines TRBV10-3 with TRBJ2-3; no clear D gene. Between the trimmed V and J ends, which lost 0 bases and 6 bases, there was a span of 10 bases. The CDR3 loop spans 14 amino acids. Germline V CDR1 and CDR2: ENHRY, SYGVKD.

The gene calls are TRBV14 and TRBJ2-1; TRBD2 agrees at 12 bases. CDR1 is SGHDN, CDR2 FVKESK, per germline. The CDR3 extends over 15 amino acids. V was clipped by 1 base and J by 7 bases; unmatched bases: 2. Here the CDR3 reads CASSQATSGRNEQFF. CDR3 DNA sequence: TGTGCCAGCAGCCAAGCGACTAGCGGGAGAAATGAGCAGTTCTTC.

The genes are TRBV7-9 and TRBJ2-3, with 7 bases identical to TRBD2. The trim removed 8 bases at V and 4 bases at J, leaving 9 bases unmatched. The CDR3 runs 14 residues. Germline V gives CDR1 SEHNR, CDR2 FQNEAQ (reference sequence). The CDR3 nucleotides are TGTGCCAGCGGGAAGGTAGCGGGTCCAGATACGCAGTATTTT. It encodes CASGKVAGPDTQYF.

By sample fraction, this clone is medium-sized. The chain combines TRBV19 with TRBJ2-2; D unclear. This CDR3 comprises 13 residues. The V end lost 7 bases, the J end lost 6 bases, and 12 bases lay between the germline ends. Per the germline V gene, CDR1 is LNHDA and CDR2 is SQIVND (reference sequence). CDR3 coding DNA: TGTGCCAGTACATATGGAAGGGCCGGGGAGCTGTTTTTT. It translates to CASTYGRAGELFF.

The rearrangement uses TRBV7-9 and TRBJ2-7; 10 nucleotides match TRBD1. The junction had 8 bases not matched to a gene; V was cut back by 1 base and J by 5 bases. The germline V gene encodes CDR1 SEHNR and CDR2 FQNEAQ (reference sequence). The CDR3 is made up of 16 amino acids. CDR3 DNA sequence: TGTGCCAGCAGCTTAGGAGTGGGACAGGGGATGAACGAGCAGTACTTC. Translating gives CASSLGVGQGMNEQYF.

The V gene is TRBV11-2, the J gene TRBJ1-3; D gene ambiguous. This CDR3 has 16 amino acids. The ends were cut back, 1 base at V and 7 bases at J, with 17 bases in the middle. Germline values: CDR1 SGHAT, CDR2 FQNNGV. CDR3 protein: CASSLVGGKARNTIYF. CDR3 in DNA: TGTGCCAGCAGCTTAGTGGGTGGCAAGGCTCGGAACACCATATATTTT.

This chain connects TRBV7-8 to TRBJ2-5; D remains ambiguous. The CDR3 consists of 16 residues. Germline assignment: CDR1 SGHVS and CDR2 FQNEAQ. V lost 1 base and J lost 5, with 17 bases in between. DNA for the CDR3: TGTGCCAGCAGCTTAGGTTCGGCACCCAAGGAGGAGACCCAGTACTTC. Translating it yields CASSLGSAPKEETQYF.

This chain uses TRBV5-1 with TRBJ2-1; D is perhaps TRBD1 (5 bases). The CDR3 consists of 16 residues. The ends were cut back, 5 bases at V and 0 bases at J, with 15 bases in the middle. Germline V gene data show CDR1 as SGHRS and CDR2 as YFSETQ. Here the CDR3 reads CASRDPGKSSYNEQFF. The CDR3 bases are TGCGCCAGCAGGGATCCAGGGAAAAGCTCCTACAATGAGCAGTTCTTC.

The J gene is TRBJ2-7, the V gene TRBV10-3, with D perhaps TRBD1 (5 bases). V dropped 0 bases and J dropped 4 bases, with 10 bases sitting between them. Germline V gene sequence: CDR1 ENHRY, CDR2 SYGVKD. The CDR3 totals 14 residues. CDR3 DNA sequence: TGTGCCATCAGTGAGTCGAGACAGTCGTACGAGCAGTACTTC. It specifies CAISESRQSYEQYF.

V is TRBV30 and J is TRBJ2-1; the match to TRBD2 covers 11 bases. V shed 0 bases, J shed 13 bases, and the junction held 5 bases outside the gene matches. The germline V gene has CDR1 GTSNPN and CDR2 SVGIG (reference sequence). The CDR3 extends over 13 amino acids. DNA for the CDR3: TGTGCCTGGAGTGTTACTAGCGGGAGCGCCCAGTTCTTC. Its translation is CAWSVTSGSAQFF.

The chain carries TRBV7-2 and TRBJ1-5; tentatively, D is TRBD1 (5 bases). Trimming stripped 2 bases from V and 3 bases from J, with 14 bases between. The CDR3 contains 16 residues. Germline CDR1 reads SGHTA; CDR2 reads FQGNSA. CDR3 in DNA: TGTGCCAGCAGCTTATCTGCAGGGAGTGCCAATCAGCCCCAGCATTTT. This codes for CASSLSAGSANQPQHF.

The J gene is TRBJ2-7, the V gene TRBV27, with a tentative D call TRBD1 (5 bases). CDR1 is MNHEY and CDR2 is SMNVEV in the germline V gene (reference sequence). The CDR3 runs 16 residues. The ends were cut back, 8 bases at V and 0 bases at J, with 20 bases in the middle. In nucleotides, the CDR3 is TGTGCCAGCGCCAAGGAAGACAGCCGAACCTCCTACGAGCAGTACTTC. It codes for CASAKEDSRTSYEQYF.

CDR3 sequence reads: CASSPIPASGPTGELFF. CDR3 coding DNA: TGTGCCAGCAGCCCGATCCCGGCTAGCGGTCCCACCGGGGAGCTGTTTTTT. The chain has TRBV11-2 and TRBJ2-2; 7 positions match TRBD2. V shed 5 bases and J 4 bases; nucleotides not matched to a gene: 13. Germline V gene data show CDR1 as SGHAT and CDR2 as FQNNGV. The CDR3 contains 17 residues.

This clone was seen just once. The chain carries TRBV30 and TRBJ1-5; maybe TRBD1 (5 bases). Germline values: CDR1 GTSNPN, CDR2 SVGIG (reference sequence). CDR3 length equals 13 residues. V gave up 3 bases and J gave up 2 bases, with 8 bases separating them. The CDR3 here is CAWRGDGNQPQHF. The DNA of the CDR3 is TGTGCCTGGAGGGGGGATGGCAATCAGCCCCAGCATTTT.

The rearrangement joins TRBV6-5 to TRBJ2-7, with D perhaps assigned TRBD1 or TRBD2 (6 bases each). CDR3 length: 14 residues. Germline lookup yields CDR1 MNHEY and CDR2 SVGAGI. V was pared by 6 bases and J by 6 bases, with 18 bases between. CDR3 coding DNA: TGTGCCAGCAGACCACCGTGGGGGGCCGGCGAGCAGTACTTC. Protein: CASRPPWGAGEQYF.

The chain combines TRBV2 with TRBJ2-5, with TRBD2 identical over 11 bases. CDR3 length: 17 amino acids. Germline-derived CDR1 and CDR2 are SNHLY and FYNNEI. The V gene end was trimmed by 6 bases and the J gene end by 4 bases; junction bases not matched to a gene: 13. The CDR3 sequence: CASRKGTSGTLGETQYF. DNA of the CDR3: TGTGCCAGCAGAAAGGGGACTAGCGGAACCCTCGGAGAGACCCAGTACTTC. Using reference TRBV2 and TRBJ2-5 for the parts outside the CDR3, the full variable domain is EPEVTQTPSHQVTQMGQEVILRCVPISNHLYFYWYRQILGQKVEFLVSFYNNEISEKSEIFDDQFSVERPDGSNFTLKIRSTKLEDSAMYFCASRKGTSGTLGETQYFGPGTRLLVL.

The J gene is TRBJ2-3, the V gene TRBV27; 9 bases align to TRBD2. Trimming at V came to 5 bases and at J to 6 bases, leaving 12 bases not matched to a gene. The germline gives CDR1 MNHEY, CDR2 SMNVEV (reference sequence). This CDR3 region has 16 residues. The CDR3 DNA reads TGTGCCAGCAGTCCACTTCTAGCGGGAATGGGGGATACGCAGTATTTT. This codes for CASSPLLAGMGDTQYF.

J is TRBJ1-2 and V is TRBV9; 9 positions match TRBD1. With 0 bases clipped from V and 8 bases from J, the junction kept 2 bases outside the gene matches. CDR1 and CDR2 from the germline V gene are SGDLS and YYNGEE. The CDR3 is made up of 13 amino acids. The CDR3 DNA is TGTGCCAGCAGCGTAGGGGACAGGGTAGGCTACACCTTC. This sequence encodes CASSVGDRVGYTF.

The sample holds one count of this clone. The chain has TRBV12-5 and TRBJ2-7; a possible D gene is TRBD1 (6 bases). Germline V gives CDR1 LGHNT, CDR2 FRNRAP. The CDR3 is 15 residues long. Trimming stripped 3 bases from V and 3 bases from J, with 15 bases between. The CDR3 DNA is TGTGCTAGTGGTTTTGCGGCAGGGGATCGCTACGAGCAGTACTTC. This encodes CASGFAAGDRYEQYF.

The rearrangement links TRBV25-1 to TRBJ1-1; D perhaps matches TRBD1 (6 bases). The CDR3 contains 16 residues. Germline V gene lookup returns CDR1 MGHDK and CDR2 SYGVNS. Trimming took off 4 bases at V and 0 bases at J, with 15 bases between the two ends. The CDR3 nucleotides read TGTGCCAGCAGTGGAAACAGGGCCACGATGAACACTGAAGCTTTCTTT. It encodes CASSGNRATMNTEAFF.